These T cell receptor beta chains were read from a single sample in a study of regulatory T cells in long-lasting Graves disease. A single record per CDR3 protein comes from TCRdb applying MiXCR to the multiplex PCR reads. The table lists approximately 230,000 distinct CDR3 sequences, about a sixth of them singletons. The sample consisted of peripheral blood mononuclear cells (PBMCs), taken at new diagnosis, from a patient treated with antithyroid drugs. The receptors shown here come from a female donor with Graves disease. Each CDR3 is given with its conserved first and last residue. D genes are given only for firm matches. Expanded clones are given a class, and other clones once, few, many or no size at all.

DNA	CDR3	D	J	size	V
TGTGCCTGGAGTGCCAAAGACGGTTCCTCCCAGCATTTT	CAWSAKDGSSQHF	NA	TRBJ1-5	many	TRBV30
TGTGCCAGCAGCTTCCATATGACGAGGGATGAGCAGTTCTTC	CASSFHMTRDEQFF	NA	TRBJ2-1	few	TRBV7-2
TGTGCCAGCAGCTTAACAGGGGGCAATGGCTACACCTTC	CASSLTGGNGYTF	TRBD1	TRBJ1-2	many	TRBV11-2
TGTGCCAGCAGCGAGGGGCAGCTAAATGAAAAACTGTTTTTT	CASSEGQLNEKLFF	NA	TRBJ1-4	NA	TRBV2
TGTGCCAGCAGCCAAGCCTTAGTCGCGGAGGGAGGCTACACCTTC	CASSQALVAEGGYTF	NA	TRBJ1-2	many	TRBV3-1
TGTGCCAGCTCAAACAACAGGGACACCGGGGAGCTGTTTTTT	CASSNNRDTGELFF	NA	TRBJ2-2	many	TRBV18
TGCAGTGCTAGAGTGGGGGGAGGGAGGAGTAACATTCAGTACTTC	CSARVGGGRSNIQYF	TRBD2	TRBJ2-4	NA	TRBV20-1
TGTGCCAGTAGTATAGGGACTAGCGACTACAATGAGCAGTTCTTC	CASSIGTSDYNEQFF	TRBD2	TRBJ2-1	many	TRBV19
TGTGCTAGTGATAGGGGGACTGATGGCTACACCTTC	CASDRGTDGYTF	NA	TRBJ1-2	few	TRBV12-5
TGTGCCAGCAGCGCTCGACAGGCGTCCTACAATGAGCAGTTCTTC	CASSARQASYNEQFF	NA	TRBJ2-1	many	TRBV9
TGCGCCAGCACGAGAGAAGCGAACACCGGGGAGCTGTTTTTT	CASTREANTGELFF	NA	TRBJ2-2	NA	TRBV4-1
TGTGCCAGCAAACGAGGCATGAACACTGAAGCTTTCTTT	CASKRGMNTEAFF	NA	TRBJ1-1	NA	TRBV6-1
TGTGCCAGCAGTCCCGTGATTGGGGCTGAAGCTTTCTTT	CASSPVIGAEAFF	NA	TRBJ1-1	many	TRBV12-3/TRBV12-4
TGTGCCATTTACCCCCGGCAGGGAGCCTACGAGCAGTACTTC	CAIYPRQGAYEQYF	NA	TRBJ2-7	many	TRBV28
TGTGCCAGCAGCTTAGGTAGTTACCTCCGAGAAAACATTCAGTACTTC	CASSLGSYLRENIQYF	NA	TRBJ2-4	many	TRBV7-8
TGTGCCAGCAGTGGAGGGACAGGGTCGGGAGAGACCCAGTACTTC	CASSGGTGSGETQYF	TRBD1	TRBJ2-5	NA	TRBV2
TGCGCCAGCAGCTTGGCGGGAACCGACGGTAGCGGAAAACTGTTTTTT	CASSLAGTDGSGKLFF	NA	TRBJ1-4	NA	TRBV5-1
TGTGCCATCAGTGAGTACCTTGGGGACAGGGGGTACACTGAAGCTTTCTTT	CAISEYLGDRGYTEAFF	TRBD1	TRBJ1-1	NA	TRBV10-3
TGTGCCAGCAGACCCGGGACAGGGGGCTCCCAGTACTTC	CASRPGTGGSQYF	TRBD1	TRBJ2-5	many	TRBV27
TGTGCCAGCAGCGTAGGGCTAGCGGGAGGGCCCTGGGGCGAGCAGTACTTC	CASSVGLAGGPWGEQYF	TRBD2	TRBJ2-7	few	TRBV9
TGTGCCAGCAGCCAGACGGGAAATGAGCAGTTCTTC	CASSQTGNEQFF	NA	TRBJ2-1	once	TRBV7-6
TGTGCCACCGGGACTAGCGGGAGGAGGAATGAGCAGTTCTTC	CATGTSGRRNEQFF	TRBD2	TRBJ2-1	many	TRBV24-1
TGTGCCAGCAGCTTAGTGGCCCTTTACAGCTCCTACGAGCAGTACTTC	CASSLVALYSSYEQYF	NA	TRBJ2-7	many	TRBV11-2